Below are 7 T cell receptor beta chains sequenced from a single sample in a study of patients and donors after allogeneic stem cell transplantation. Via MiXCR, TCRdb re-called the RT-PCR reads, giving one row per CDR3 protein. The sample yields about 230,000 distinct CDR3 sequences, about 14% seen once. Sequenced material: blood, either unsorted or a sorted T cell fraction (not recorded which). All receptors derive from a human donor who was either an allogeneic HSCT recipient or a stem cell or donor lymphocyte infusion donor (not recorded which). It is not recorded whose cells these are; they may come from a transplant donor.

The DNA for the CDR3 is TGTGCCAGCAGCTCCCCTGGACAGAGGTGGGCTAGCACAGATACGCAGTATTTT. Translated, it gives CASSSPGQRWASTDTQYF. The chain uses TRBV5-4 and TRBJ2-3, with D possibly TRBD1 on 6 matching bases. The V and J ends lost 3 bases and 0 bases respectively, with 20 bases between them. There are 18 residues in the CDR3. Germline loops: CDR1 SGHNT, CDR2 YYREEE (reference sequence).

This clonotype has at least ten counts. The chain has TRBV29-1 and TRBJ2-2, with 7 bases that match TRBD1. With V trimmed by 5 bases and J by 0 bases, 6 bases remained unmatched. Per germline, CDR1 SQVTM and CDR2 ANQGSEA. This CDR3 has 15 residues. The CDR3: CSVRPGTANTGELFF. The DNA for the CDR3 is TGCAGCGTTCGACCCGGGACAGCGAACACCGGGGAGCTGTTTTTT.

This chain uses TRBV10-3 with TRBJ2-5; tentatively, D is TRBD2 (5 bases). V was clipped by 2 bases and J by 1 base, with 11 bases between them. This CDR3 spans 15 amino acids. Germline assignment: CDR1 ENHRY and CDR2 SYGVKD. CDR3 residues: CAISETERVQETQYF. CDR3 DNA: TGTGCCATCAGTGAGACTGAGAGGGTCCAAGAGACCCAGTACTTC.

This chain links TRBV7-2 with TRBJ1-1; D call uncertain. Germline V gene lookup returns CDR1 SGHTA and CDR2 FQGNSA. Trimming took off 4 bases at V and 5 bases at J, with 11 bases between the two ends. This CDR3 spans 13 amino acids. CDR3: CASSSPGRTEAFF. For the CDR3, the DNA is TGTGCCAGCAGCTCCCCGGGGAGGACTGAAGCTTTCTTT.

This clonotype was seen repeatedly, ten times or more. The chain joins TRBV30 to TRBJ2-7, with 10 bases that match TRBD2. From germline, CDR1 is GTSNPN and CDR2 SVGIG (reference sequence). This CDR3 has 15 residues. V trimming: 3 bases; J trimming: 4 bases; junction bases outside the gene matches: 9. The CDR3 loop reads CAWSPQSSGRYEQYF. The CDR3 nucleotides read TGTGCCTGGAGCCCTCAATCTAGCGGGAGATACGAGCAGTACTTC.

The chain links TRBV10-3 to TRBJ2-3; weak D call: TRBD2 (5 bases). Germline CDR1 ENHRY, CDR2 SYGVKD. The CDR3 extends over 11 amino acids. V lost 6 bases to trimming and J lost 6 bases, with 7 bases between them. The CDR3 protein is CAIRVADTQYF. The CDR3 coding sequence is TGTGCCATCAGGGTAGCGGATACGCAGTATTTT.

This clonotype was counted ten times or more. This chain uses TRBV6-1 with TRBJ1-5; D possibly corresponds to TRBD1 (6 bases). CDR3 length: 13 amino acids. Trimming shortened V by 5 bases and J by 3 bases, and 8 bases separated the two germline ends. CDR1 is MNHNS and CDR2 is SASEGT in the germline V gene. CDR3 in amino acids: CASSQGHNQPQHF. In DNA form, the CDR3 reads TGTGCCAGCAGTCAGGGGCACAATCAGCCCCAGCATTTT.